These 16 T cell receptor beta chains came from one sample sequenced in a study of shared clonotypes between healthy human individuals. The method was immunoSEQ multiplex PCR; TCRdb's version includes in-frame clones alone and lacks a portion of them. The data contain 730,000 or so clones, about two thirds of them singletons. Sequenced sample: memory CD4+ T cells sorted from blood. Stated subset: CD45RA-negative fraction. These receptors all stem from a woman in her twenties or thirties in good health.

V gene TRBV10-2 combines with J gene TRBJ2-7, with 8 positions matching TRBD1. Unmatched junction bases numbered 4, after V lost 6 bases and J lost 0 bases. This CDR3 is 14 amino acids long. The germline V gene has CDR1 WSHSY and CDR2 SAAADI. The CDR3 bases are TGCGCCAGCAGAACACAGGGGGACTCCTACGAGCAGTACTTC. Translated: CASRTQGDSYEQYF.

This clone has just a few counts. The CDR3 is CASSLSGTTQYF. The CDR3 DNA sequence: TGTGCCAGCAGTTTATCGGGGACTACGCAGTATTTT. This rearrangement joins TRBV28 to TRBJ2-3; the D gene could be TRBD1 or TRBD2 (5 bases each). The CDR3 runs to 12 residues. CDR1 is MDHEN, CDR2 SYDVKM, per germline. Trimming cost V 1 base and J 8 bases, with 7 bases left between them.

J is TRBJ2-7 and V is TRBV28; unclear D gene. Trimming pared 6 bases from V and 2 bases from J, leaving 14 bases between. This CDR3 region has 14 residues. CDR1 is MDHEN, CDR2 SYDVKM, per germline. The CDR3 spells CASRGPQPPYEQYF. CDR3 in DNA: TGTGCCAGCAGAGGACCTCAACCACCCTACGAGCAGTACTTC. Looking up the rest from reference TRBV28 and TRBJ2-7 gives the full variable domain: DVKVTQSSRYLVKRTGEKVFLECVQDMDHENMFWYRQDPGLGLRLIYFSYDVKMKEKGDIPEGYSVSREKKERFSLILESASTNQTSMYLCASRGPQPPYEQYFGPGTRLTVT.

The chain joins TRBV19 to TRBJ1-1, with D possibly matching TRBD1 (5 bases). The germline V gene has CDR1 LNHDA and CDR2 SQIVND (reference sequence). The V end lost 4 bases, the J end lost 0 bases, and 18 bases lay between the germline ends. The CDR3 loop spans 17 amino acids. Here the CDR3 reads CASSTSVGAVVNTEAFF. In nucleotides, the CDR3 is TGTGCCAGTAGTACGTCGGTCGGGGCAGTGGTGAACACTGAAGCTTTCTTT.

The chain combines TRBV30 with TRBJ2-2; 7 bases fit TRBD1. The CDR3 extends over 13 amino acids. From germline, CDR1 is GTSNPN and CDR2 SVGIG (reference sequence). After removal of 2 bases from V and 8 bases from J, the junction contained 5 bases not matched to a gene. CDR3 nucleotides: TGTGCCTGGAGTTTCACAGGGGTGGGGGAGCTGTTTTTT. Amino acid sequence: CAWSFTGVGELFF.

The chain recombines TRBV28 with TRBJ1-5; no definite D call. The CDR3 length is 17 residues. Trimming removed 3 bases at V and 0 bases at J, with 15 bases between. The germline V gene encodes CDR1 MDHEN and CDR2 SYDVKM. This CDR3 reads CASSFGRRGYSNQPQHF. CDR3 DNA sequence: TGTGCCAGCAGTTTCGGAAGAAGAGGATATAGCAATCAGCCCCAGCATTTT.

The chain couples TRBV6-4 to TRBJ2-2, with D perhaps being TRBD1 or TRBD2 (5 bases each). The ends were cut back, 4 bases at V and 3 bases at J, with 15 bases in the middle. Germline V lookup: CDR1 MRHNA, CDR2 SNTAGT. The CDR3 runs 16 residues. CDR3 region: CASSAAPLGDTGELFF. CDR3 bases: TGTGCCAGCAGTGCAGCGCCCCTGGGGGACACCGGGGAGCTGTTTTTT.

V and J are TRBV11-2 and TRBJ2-1; D call uncertain. The germline V and J ends were trimmed by 1 base and 0 bases, with 4 bases remaining between them. Germline loops: CDR1 SGHAT, CDR2 FQNNGV. This CDR3 spans 14 amino acids. The CDR3 is CASSLGGSYNEQFF. The CDR3 coding sequence is TGTGCCAGCAGCTTAGGGGGCTCCTACAATGAGCAGTTCTTC.

This clone was picked up one time. This rearrangement joins TRBV5-1 to TRBJ2-7, with 7 bases identical to TRBD1. The CDR3 is 14 residues long. V lost 4 bases to trimming and J lost 5 bases; unmatched junction nucleotides: 9. Germline CDR1 is SGHRS and CDR2 is YFSETQ. The CDR3 reads CASSPGTAANEQYF. Here the CDR3 DNA reads TGCGCCAGCAGCCCGGGGACAGCCGCAAACGAGCAGTACTTC.

In its sample, this clone was seen a few times. The V and J genes are TRBV6-5 and TRBJ1-3, with no clear D. In germline, CDR1 is MNHEY, CDR2 SVGAGI. There are 14 residues in the CDR3. The ends were cut back, 7 bases at V and 2 bases at J, with 12 bases in the middle. The CDR3 reads CASTPGAAGNTIYF. The CDR3, as DNA: TGTGCCAGCACTCCTGGAGCGGCTGGAAACACCATATATTTT.

The chain links TRBV27 to TRBJ2-1, with D possibly being TRBD1 (6 bases). The CDR3 runs 15 residues. Looked up from germline, CDR1 is MNHEY and CDR2 is SMNVEV (reference sequence). Between the trimmed V and J ends, which lost 6 bases and 4 bases, there was a span of 16 bases. The CDR3, as DNA: TGTGCCAGCAGGCTCACGAGGGACACTTACAATGAGCAGTTCTTC. Translated: CASRLTRDTYNEQFF.

This clone was recorded only once. Other nucleotide sequences in the sample specify the same CDR3. This chain links TRBV5-1 with TRBJ2-1; no reliable D call. Germline assignment: CDR1 SGHRS and CDR2 YFSETQ. The CDR3 runs to 15 residues. V was trimmed by 0 bases and J by 7 bases, leaving 14 bases between them. CDR3 sequence reads: CASSLDRAAYNEQFF. The CDR3 region has the DNA TGCGCCAGCAGCTTGGATCGGGCAGCTTATAATGAGCAGTTCTTC.

The chain recombines TRBV5-6 with TRBJ1-2; D not certain. The germline V gene has CDR1 SGHDT and CDR2 YYEEEE. The CDR3 is made up of 14 amino acids. V lost 0 bases and J lost 0, with 6 bases in between. The CDR3: CASSLVSPNYGYTF. DNA for the CDR3: TGTGCCAGCAGCTTGGTGTCGCCTAACTATGGCTACACCTTC.

This clone showed up just once. The V call is TRBV6-5, the J call TRBJ1-4; the D is unclear. Germline V lookup: CDR1 MNHEY, CDR2 SVGAGI. V lost 3 bases, J lost 0 bases, and 2 bases lay in between. The CDR3 extends over 13 amino acids. The CDR3 DNA is TGTGCCAGCAGTTATGCAACTAATGAAAAACTGTTTTTT. Its translation: CASSYATNEKLFF.

CDR3 sequence: CASSRDRGGQPQHF. CDR3 DNA sequence: TGTGCCAGCAGTCGTGACAGGGGCGGACAGCCCCAGCATTTT. The chain combines TRBV2 with TRBJ1-5; 8 bases line up with TRBD1. With 5 bases clipped from V and 7 bases from J, the junction kept 7 bases outside the gene matches. This CDR3 is built from 14 residues. The V gene's germline CDR1 is SNHLY and CDR2 FYNNEI.

The chain uses TRBV6-5 and TRBJ1-2; TRBD1 aligns across 10 bases. CDR1 is MNHEY, CDR2 SVGAGI, per germline. V shed 6 bases and J 2 bases; nucleotides not matched to a gene: 3. The CDR3 totals 14 residues. The CDR3 here is CASRGQGRNYGYTF. Here the CDR3 DNA reads TGTGCCAGCAGGGGACAGGGGAGGAACTATGGCTACACCTTC.